This TCR beta chain was recovered during a study of control samples from healthy donors and cancer patients. This CDR3 contains 14 residues. Trimming removed 2 bases from V and 1 base from J; junction bases left unmatched: 2. Germline V gene lookup returns CDR1 SGHKS and CDR2 YYEKEE (reference sequence). Measured with immunoSEQ multiplex PCR; TCRdb has only the in-frame clones, and not every one. The sample holds some 130,000 clones, just under 95% seen once. The TCR comes from a young man in good health. This chain connects TRBV5-5 to TRBJ1-1; TRBD1 matches at 7 bases. Sequenced sample: blood. The CDR3 coding sequence is TGTGCCAGCAGCTTCGGGACAGCGAACACTGAAGCTTTCTTT. This translates into CASSFGTANTEAFF.